These 18 T cell receptor beta chains originate from one sample sequenced in a study of blood T cell repertoires in COVID-19. Profiled with immunoSEQ multiplex PCR; TCRdb holds only in-frame clones, not every one. The table lists 250,000 or so clones, about 89% of them singletons. Sequencing input: peripheral blood. The receptors originated from a woman in her thirties or forties who had recovered from COVID-19.

The V gene is TRBV6-1, the J gene TRBJ2-5, with 10 bases identical to TRBD2. The germline CDR1 and CDR2 sequences are MNHNS and SASEGT. This CDR3 has 20 amino acids. The J segment lost 7 bases and the V segment lost 4 bases, leaving 24 bases of the junction unmatched. CDR3 loop: CASSGPRTSGVYFLTGTQYF. CDR3 DNA sequence: TGTGCCAGCAGTGGACCAAGGACTAGCGGCGTATACTTCTTGACGGGGACCCAGTACTTC.

CDR3 protein: CASSLGSRVNSPLHF. In DNA, the CDR3 is TGTGCCAGCAGCTTAGGTTCGAGAGTTAATTCACCCCTCCACTTT. The V and J genes are TRBV7-9 and TRBJ1-6; no definite D call. Deletions cut 1 base from V and 6 bases from J, with 10 bases between. Germline assignment: CDR1 SEHNR and CDR2 FQNEAQ (reference sequence). The CDR3 runs 15 residues.

The chain links TRBV6-5 to TRBJ1-2; tentative D call: TRBD1 (5 bases). CDR1 and CDR2 (germline): MNHEY, SVGAGI. Trimming took off 6 bases at V and 8 bases at J, with 19 bases between the two ends. The CDR3 length is 14 residues. Here the CDR3 reads CASSHRVGQEGYTF. DNA of the CDR3: TGTGCCAGCAGCCATCGGGTGGGGCAGGAGGGCTACACCTTC.

The rearrangement uses TRBV24-1 and TRBJ2-1, with 14 bases that match TRBD2. The CDR3 runs 19 residues. V gave up 6 bases and J gave up 0 bases; unmatched junction bases: 9. The germline V gene has CDR1 KGHDR and CDR2 SFDVKD. Here the CDR3 reads CATSSGTSGGPNSYNEQFF. The CDR3 region has the DNA TGTGCCACCAGTAGTGGGACTAGCGGGGGCCCTAACTCCTACAATGAGCAGTTCTTC.

The CDR3 nucleotides are TGCAGCGTTTCCACCGGATCTGGGGCTACCGCCGAAGCTTTCTTT. As protein: CSVSTGSGATAEAFF. The rearrangement uses TRBV29-1 and TRBJ1-1, with D tentatively TRBD1 (5 bases). The CDR3 consists of 15 residues. V was clipped by 5 bases and J by 8 bases, with 24 bases between them. Germline loops: CDR1 SQVTM, CDR2 ANQGSEA.

This clone was detected only a few times. J is TRBJ2-1 and V is TRBV7-9; 11 bases are a match to TRBD2. Per germline, CDR1 SEHNR and CDR2 FQNEAQ (reference sequence). This CDR3 has 16 residues. The trim removed 5 bases at V and 4 bases at J, leaving 7 bases unmatched. The CDR3 region is CASSLSLAGVYNEQFF. In DNA form, the CDR3 reads TGTGCCAGCAGCCTCTCACTAGCGGGGGTTTACAATGAGCAGTTCTTC. Full variable domain (outside the CDR3, taken from reference TRBV7-9 and TRBJ2-1): DTGVSQNPRHKITKRGQNVTFRCDPISEHNRLYWYRQTLGQGPEFLTYFQNEAQLEKSRLLSDRFSAERPKGSFSTLEIQRTEQGDSAMYLCASSLSLAGVYNEQFFGPGTRLTVL.

The CDR3 nucleotides are TGTGCCAGTAGCCTAGGGGGAACAGATACGCAGTATTTT. Its translation is CASSLGGTDTQYF. The genes are TRBV19 and TRBJ2-3; possible D gene TRBD1, 6 bases. Looked up from germline, CDR1 is LNHDA and CDR2 is SQIVND (reference sequence). The CDR3 runs to 13 residues. V shed 6 bases and J shed 3 bases, with 10 bases lying between them.

The V gene is TRBV18, the J gene TRBJ1-1, with D maybe TRBD1 (5 bases). Per the germline V gene, CDR1 is KGHSH and CDR2 is LQKENI. Trimming removed 6 bases at V and 0 bases at J, with 8 bases between. The CDR3 loop spans 13 amino acids. The CDR3 DNA follows: TGTGCCAGCTCCCGACAGCTGAACACTGAAGCTTTCTTT. It codes for CASSRQLNTEAFF. Full variable domain (missing parts from reference TRBV18 and TRBJ1-1): NAGVMQNPRHLVRRRGQEARLRCSPMKGHSHVYWYRQLPEEGLKFMVYLQKENIIDESGMPKERFSAEFPKEGPSILRIQQVVRGDSAAYFCASSRQLNTEAFFGQGTRLTVV.

The chain uses TRBV11-3 and TRBJ2-1; D is perhaps TRBD2 (5 bases). Deletions cut 1 base from V and 4 bases from J, with 14 bases between. CDR1 and CDR2 from the germline V gene are SGHNT and YENEEA. The CDR3 has 16 residues. The CDR3 spells CASSLGRIREYNEQFF. The CDR3 DNA reads TGTGCCAGCAGCTTAGGACGGATTCGGGAATACAATGAGCAGTTCTTC.

This chain connects TRBV4-2 to TRBJ2-1, with 9 nucleotides matching TRBD2. Trimming cost V 4 bases and J 3 bases; bases outside gene matches: 4. The CDR3 length is 15 residues. Germline lookup yields CDR1 LGHNA and CDR2 YNFKEQ. The CDR3 bases are TGTGCCAGCAGCCCCCTAGCGGGGATCTACAATGAGCAGTTCTTC. It yields the protein CASSPLAGIYNEQFF.

The chain employs TRBV3-1 (or the pseudogene TRBV3-2) and TRBJ2-3, with a tentative D call TRBD2 (7 bases). Trimming left V 4 bases short and J 2 bases short, with 13 bases between. The CDR3 covers 15 residues. Germline V lookup: CDR1 LGHDT, CDR2 YNNKEL (reference sequence). The CDR3 bases are TGTGCCAGCAGCCCCCGGGGGGCCCCCACAGATACGCAGTATTTT. Encoded protein: CASSPRGAPTDTQYF.

This chain uses TRBV27 with TRBJ1-4, with TRBD1 matching over 7 bases. V lost 3 bases to trimming and J lost 5 bases; unmatched junction nucleotides: 12. Germline CDR1 is MNHEY and CDR2 is SMNVEV (reference sequence). The CDR3 has 17 residues. CDR3 sequence reads: CASSFLGPTGLNEKLFF. CDR3 nucleotides: TGTGCCAGCAGTTTCCTAGGCCCGACAGGGCTAAATGAAAAACTGTTTTTT. The complete variable domain, with remaining parts taken from reference TRBV27 and TRBJ1-4, reads EAQVTQNPRYLITVTGKKLTVTCSQNMNHEYMSWYRQDPGLGLRQIYYSMNVEVTDKGDVPEGYKVSRKEKRNFPLILESPSPNQTSLYFCASSFLGPTGLNEKLFFGSGTQLSVL.

The chain employs TRBV7-3 and TRBJ2-3; no clear D. Deletions cut 5 bases from V and 5 bases from J, with 5 bases between. The CDR3 has 11 residues. Germline-derived CDR1 and CDR2 are SGHTA and FQGTGA. In nucleotides, the CDR3 is TGTGCCAGCAGCGCCGGAGATACGCAGTATTTT. This encodes CASSAGDTQYF.

The chain combines TRBV7-9 with TRBJ2-7; TRBD1 agrees at 9 bases. The germline gives CDR1 SEHNR, CDR2 FQNEAQ (reference sequence). J was trimmed by 3 bases and V by 2 bases; bases with no gene match: 5. The CDR3 length is 15 residues. CDR3 DNA: TGTGCCAGCAGCTTATTGGGACAGGGAAACTACGAGCAGTACTTC. Amino acids: CASSLLGQGNYEQYF.

The chain uses TRBV6-6 and TRBJ1-1, with 7 nucleotides matching TRBD1. Per germline, CDR1 MNHNY and CDR2 SVGAGI (reference sequence). The J segment lost 5 bases and the V segment lost 0 bases, leaving 6 bases of the junction unmatched. This CDR3 region has 15 residues. In DNA form, the CDR3 reads TGTGCCAGCAGTTACTCGGGACAGCTTAAAACTGAAGCTTTCTTT. This encodes CASSYSGQLKTEAFF.

This chain joins TRBV14 and TRBJ2-3; 7 bases match TRBD1. The V and J ends lost 0 bases and 4 bases, in that order; junction bases with no gene match: 4. This CDR3 has 15 amino acids. Germline CDR1 and CDR2: SGHDN and FVKESK. The chain's CDR3 is CASSQDWGTADTQYF. DNA of the CDR3: TGTGCCAGCAGCCAAGATTGGGGGACAGCAGATACGCAGTATTTT.

The rearrangement joins TRBV19 to TRBJ2-1, with D unclear. CDR3 length: 14 residues. CDR1 and CDR2 from the germline V gene are LNHDA and SQIVND (reference sequence). V was cut by 7 bases and J by 6 bases, with 16 bases left in between. CDR3 sequence: CASNSPQRGNEQFF. The CDR3 region has the DNA TGTGCCAGTAATTCCCCCCAGAGAGGCAATGAGCAGTTCTTC.

This chain uses TRBV11-2 with TRBJ2-7; 11 nucleotides line up with TRBD1. V was pared by 11 bases and J by 7 bases, with 13 bases of the junction left unmatched. The CDR3 runs 14 residues. Germline V gives CDR1 SGHAT, CDR2 FQNNGV. CDR3 DNA sequence: TGTGCCCGGGCAGAGGACAGGGGGCAGTGGGAGCAGTACTTC. Its translation: CARAEDRGQWEQYF.